A selection of T cell receptor beta chains follows, all from one sample in a study of OX40 agonist ivuxolimab in advanced cancers. Some clones are missing from TCRdb's copy, which holds only in-frame ones; the method was immunoSEQ multiplex PCR. This table holds tens of thousands of clones, around four fifths found once. The sample in question was CD4+ or CD8+ T cells sorted from blood, obtained in a trial of the OX40 agonist ivuxolimab. All receptors come from an adult with an advanced solid tumor such as melanoma, head and neck, liver or kidney cancer. Both conserved end residues are part of each CDR3. The D gene is left open where the match is weak. The listing skips clone size in some rows; elsewhere it reads once, few, many or a size class.

- TRBJ2-4 TRBV27 TRBD2 CASTTTSGMVKNIQYF TGTGCCAGCACCACCACTAGCGGGATGGTCAAAAACATTCAGTACTTC
- TRBJ1-5 TRBV30 TRBD1 CAWSDRGGQPQHF TGTGCCTGGTCCGACAGGGGAGGCCAGCCCCAGCATTTT
many TRBJ1-1 TRBV6-6 - CASSPYTEAFF TGTGCCAGCAGTCCGTACACTGAAGCTTTCTTT
- TRBJ1-2 TRBV7-9 - CASSSKGGGYTF TGTGCCAGCAGTTCTAAGGGAGGGGGCTACACCTTC
- TRBJ2-1 TRBV4-1 - CASKSGDSYNEQFF TGCGCCAGCAAGTCGGGAGACTCCTACAATGAGCAGTTCTTC
- TRBJ1-2 TRBV7-9 - CASSRDSYGYTF TGTGCCAGCAGCCGAGACAGCTATGGCTACACCTTC
- TRBJ1-5 TRBV7-2 - CASSLVSGVYQPQHF TGTGCCAGCAGCTTAGTGTCAGGGGTTTATCAGCCCCAGCATTTT
- TRBJ2-2 TRBV5-1 TRBD1 CASSLAKRTGFLTGELFF TGCGCCAGCAGCTTGGCCAAGAGGACAGGGTTTCTCACCGGGGAGCTGTTTTTT
- TRBJ2-5 TRBV7-9 TRBD2 CASSPRLAGDQETQYF TGTGCCAGCAGCCCGCGACTAGCGGGAGACCAAGAGACCCAGTACTTC
once TRBJ1-1 TRBV11-2 - CASSGVQVTEAFF TGTGCCAGCAGCGGGGTTCAGGTCACTGAAGCTTTCTTT
- TRBJ2-1 TRBV25-1 - CAIRDYNEQFF TGTGCCATCCGGGACTACAATGAGCAGTTCTTC
- TRBJ1-4 TRBV5-5 - CASTSEGREDEKLFF TGTGCCAGCACGTCTGAGGGGAGGGAAGATGAAAAACTGTTTTTT
- TRBJ1-5 TRBV6-5 - CASSNKIGQPQHF TGTGCCAGCAGTAACAAGATAGGGCAGCCCCAGCATTTT
- TRBJ2-4 TRBV19 TRBD2 CASSRDWGGKNIQYF TGTGCCAGTAGCCGTGATTGGGGGGGCAAAAACATTCAGTACTTC
- TRBJ1-5 TRBV15 - CATSRDRDNQPQHF TGTGCCACCAGCAGAGACAGGGACAATCAGCCCCAGCATTTT
- TRBJ1-2 TRBV7-3 - CASSLIGGMTIGYTF TGTGCCAGCAGCTTAATCGGGGGGATGACTATAGGCTACACCTTC
- TRBJ2-6 TRBV7-9 - CASSPSGANVLTF TGTGCCAGCAGCCCCTCTGGGGCCAACGTCCTGACTTTC